This T cell receptor (beta chain) was observed in a study of T cells in Graves' hyperthyroidism and ophthalmopathy. The diagnoses drew upon clinical symptoms, serum thyroxine and TRAb, thyroid ultrasound and orbital computed tomography. The CDR3 runs 14 residues. V lost 4 bases, J lost 1 base, and 10 bases lay in between. Germline lookup yields CDR1 MNHEY and CDR2 SMNVEV (reference sequence). This clonotype was counted at least ten times. The investigators amplified TCR beta CDR3 regions from RNA transcripts. Carried out on the TCR CDR3, a first-round RT-PCR used the HTBI primer set. TCRdb itself ran the multiplex PCR reads through MiXCR, one entry per CDR3 protein. The table has 300,000 to 450,000 distinct CDR3 sequences, about 15% seen once.

Sequences were obtained from blood. The chain uses TRBV27 and TRBJ1-1; D is possibly TRBD1 (6 bases). The clonotype comes from a woman aged 30 to 39 with Graves' hyperthyroidism. CDR3 protein: CASSSYRENTEAFF. CDR3 bases: TGTGCCAGCAGTTCGTACAGGGAGAACACTGAAGCTTTCTTT.